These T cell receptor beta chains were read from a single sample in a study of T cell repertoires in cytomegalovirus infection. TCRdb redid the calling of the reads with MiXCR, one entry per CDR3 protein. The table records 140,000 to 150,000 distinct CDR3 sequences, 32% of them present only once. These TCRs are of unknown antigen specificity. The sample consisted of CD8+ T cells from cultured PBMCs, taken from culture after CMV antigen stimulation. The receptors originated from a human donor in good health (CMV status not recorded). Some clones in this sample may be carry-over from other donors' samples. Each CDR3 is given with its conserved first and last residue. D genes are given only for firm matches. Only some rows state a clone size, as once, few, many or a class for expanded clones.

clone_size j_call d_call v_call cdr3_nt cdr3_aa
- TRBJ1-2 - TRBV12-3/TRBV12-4 TGTGCCGCTGGGGCAGGGGTTCCCTATGGCTACACCTTC CAAGAGVPYGYTF
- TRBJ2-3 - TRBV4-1 TGCGCCAGCGGGGAGGTCCCCACAGATACGCAGTATTTT CASGEVPTDTQYF
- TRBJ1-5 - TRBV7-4 TGTTGTGACGGGCGAGTCGGAAGGGGGATGTTTGGCAATCAGCCCCAGCATTTT CCDGRVGRGMFGNQPQHF
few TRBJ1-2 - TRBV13 TGTGCCAGCAGCGACCCCGGAGACGGAGATGACGGCTACACCTTC CASSDPGDGDDGYTF
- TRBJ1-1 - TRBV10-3 TGTGCCATCAGTGAGTGGGGCGGACAAGGTTTGAACACTGAAGCTTTCTTT CAISEWGGQGLNTEAFF
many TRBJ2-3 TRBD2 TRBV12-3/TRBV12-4 TGTGCCAGCAGTACCCAGGGACTAGCGGGGGGGCGGCAGTATTTT CASSTQGLAGGRQYF
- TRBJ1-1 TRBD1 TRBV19 TGTGCCAGTAGTATGGTAGGGAGGGGGCTGAACACTGAAGCTTTCTTT CASSMVGRGLNTEAFF
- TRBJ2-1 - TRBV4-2 TGTGCCAGCAGCCAAGGAGGGATTGAGCAGTTCTTC CASSQGGIEQFF
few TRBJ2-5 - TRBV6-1 TGTGCCAGCAGTGAGAACAGGTATCCTCATGTACAAGAGACCCAGTACTTC CASSENRYPHVQETQYF
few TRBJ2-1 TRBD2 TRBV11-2 TGTGCCAGCAGCCGACTAGCTTCCTACAATGAGCAGTTCTTC CASSRLASYNEQFF
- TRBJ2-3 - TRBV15 TGTGCCACCAGCAGAGATGTGGACCTCTTCGGCACAGATACGCAGTATTTT CATSRDVDLFGTDTQYF
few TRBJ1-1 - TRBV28 TGTGCCAGCAGCTTCGGGGAGGGCGAGGATGAAGCTTTCTTT CASSFGEGEDEAFF
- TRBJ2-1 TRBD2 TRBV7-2 TGTGCCAGCAGCCTAGTGGGAGGGCAGTACAATGAGCAGTTCTTC CASSLVGGQYNEQFF
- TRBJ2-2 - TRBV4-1 TGCGCCAGCGGACGGACAGTAAACACCGGGGAGCTGTTTTTT CASGRTVNTGELFF
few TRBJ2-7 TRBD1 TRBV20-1 TGCAGTGCTAGTGACCGACAGGGTGTATCCTACGAGCAGTACTTC CSASDRQGVSYEQYF
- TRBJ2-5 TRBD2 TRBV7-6 TGTGCCAGCAGCTTAGAGCTAGCGGCGGCGTACGGTACCCAGTACTTC CASSLELAAAYGTQYF
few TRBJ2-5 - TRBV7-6 TGTGCCAGCAGCGGATGGACGGACCAAGAGACCCAGTACTTC CASSGWTDQETQYF
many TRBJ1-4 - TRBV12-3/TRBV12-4 TGTGCCAGCAGCCTCGATGTCTTTAATGAAAAACTGTTTTTT CASSLDVFNEKLFF
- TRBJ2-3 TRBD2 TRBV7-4 TGTGCCAGCAGTCCTAGCGGGGGGGCGATAGATACGCAGTATTTT CASSPSGGAIDTQYF
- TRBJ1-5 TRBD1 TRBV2 TGTGCCAGCAGTGAGGGGACAGTCAGCAATCAGCCCCAGCATTTT CASSEGTVSNQPQHF
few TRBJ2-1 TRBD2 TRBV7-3 TGTGCCAGCAGCCCACACCCTAGCGGGGGGTCTTCCTACAATGAGCAGTTCTTC CASSPHPSGGSSYNEQFF
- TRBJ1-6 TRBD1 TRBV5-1 TGCGCCAGCTCGGACAGGGGTTCTTGGAATTCACCCCTCCACTTT CASSDRGSWNSPLHF
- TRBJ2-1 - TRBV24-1 TGTGCCACCAGATCCGAGGGGACAAAATCTAATGAGCAGTTCTTC CATRSEGTKSNEQFF
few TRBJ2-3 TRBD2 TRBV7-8 TGTGCCAGCAGCTTAGCGCGAGTTCTAGCGGAGTCAGATACGCAGTATTTT CASSLARVLAESDTQYF
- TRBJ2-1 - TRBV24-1 TGTGCCACCAGTGAAGGACAATACAGTACCGATAACTCCTACAATGAGCAGTTCTTC CATSEGQYSTDNSYNEQFF
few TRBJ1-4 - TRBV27 TGTGCCAGCAGAGGCGGCACTAATGAAAAACTGTTTTTT CASRGGTNEKLFF
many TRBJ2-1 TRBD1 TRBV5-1 TGCGCCAGCAGCTTGGGCGACAGGGGGCACTACAATGAGCAGTTCTTC CASSLGDRGHYNEQFF
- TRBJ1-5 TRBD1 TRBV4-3 TGCGCCAGCAGCCAGGCCGGGACAGGGGTTCAGCCCCAGCATTTT CASSQAGTGVQPQHF
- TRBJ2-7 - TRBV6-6 TGTGCCAGCAGTTACGTACTTACCGAGCAGTACTTC CASSYVLTEQYF
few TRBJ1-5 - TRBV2 TGTGCCAGCAGTGAAGGGGCGAGTGTCCCTAGCAATCAGCCCCAGCATTTT CASSEGASVPSNQPQHF
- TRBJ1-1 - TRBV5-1 TGCGCCAGCAGAACAGGGACTGAAGCTTTCTTT CASRTGTEAFF
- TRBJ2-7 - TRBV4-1 TGCGCCAGCAGCCAACGCGGGCAGGGGACCTACGAGCAGTACTTC CASSQRGQGTYEQYF
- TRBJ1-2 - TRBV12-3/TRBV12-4 TGTGCCAGCAGTTCCCAGCAGGATTTCTATGGCTACACCTTC CASSSQQDFYGYTF
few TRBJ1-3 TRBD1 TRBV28 TGTGCCAGCCTTACTCGGGACAGGGGACCCTCTGGAAACACCATATATTTT CASLTRDRGPSGNTIYF
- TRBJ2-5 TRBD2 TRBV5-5 TGTGCCAGCAGCTGGGGACTAGCGGGGGTTTCTGAGACCCAGTACTTC CASSWGLAGVSETQYF
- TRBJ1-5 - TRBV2 TGTGCCACCGACTCCCAGGGGATGGGCAATCAGCCCCAGCATTTT CATDSQGMGNQPQHF
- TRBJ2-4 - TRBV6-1 TGTGCCAGCAGTGAATTCCAGGGAGTAGCCAAAAACATTCAGTACTTC CASSEFQGVAKNIQYF
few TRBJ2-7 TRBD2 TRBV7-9 TGTGCCAGCAGCTCTACGGGGGGGGGCCCCTCCTACGAGCAGTACTTC CASSSTGGGPSYEQYF
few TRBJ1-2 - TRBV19 TGTGCCAGTAGTATCATGGGCTATGGCTACACCTTC CASSIMGYGYTF
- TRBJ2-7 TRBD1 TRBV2 TGTGCCGGGACAGGGGCTTTCACCTACGAGCAGTACTTC CAGTGAFTYEQYF
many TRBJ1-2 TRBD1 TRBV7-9 TGTGCCAGCAGCTTAGGAAGGAGAGGGACAGGGTGGAATGGCTACACCTTC CASSLGRRGTGWNGYTF
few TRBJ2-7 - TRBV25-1 TGTGCCAGCAGTAGTACAGGGCCTTTCCACGAGCAGTACTTC CASSSTGPFHEQYF
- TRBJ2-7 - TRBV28 TGTGCCAGCAGTATCACGGGAAACTACGAGCAGTACTTC CASSITGNYEQYF
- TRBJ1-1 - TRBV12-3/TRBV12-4 TGTGCCAGCAGTTTTTATCGAGGGACTGAAGCTTTCTTT CASSFYRGTEAFF
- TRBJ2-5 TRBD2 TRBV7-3 TGTGCCAGCAGCTTAATTGGGGGGGATAAAGAGACCCAGTACTTC CASSLIGGDKETQYF
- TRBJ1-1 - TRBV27 TGTGCCACCTCGACGGCGATGAACACTGAAGCTTTCTTT CATSTAMNTEAFF
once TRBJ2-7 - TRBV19 TGTGCCAGTAGTATAGGACTTTCTGAGCAGTACTTC CASSIGLSEQYF
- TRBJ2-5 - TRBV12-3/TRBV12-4 TGTGCCAGCACTCGTGAAGGGGTGCGAGAGACCCAGTACTTC CASTREGVRETQYF
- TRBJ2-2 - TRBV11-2 TGTGCCAGCAGCCAATCGATCGGAGGCACCGGGGAGCTGTTTTTT CASSQSIGGTGELFF
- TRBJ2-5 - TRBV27 TGTGCCAGCAGCCATAGATTGCAGCCCCAGTACTTC CASSHRLQPQYF
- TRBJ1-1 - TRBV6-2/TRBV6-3 TGTGCCAGCAGTTACTCAGGGCACGAAGCTTTCTTT CASSYSGHEAFF
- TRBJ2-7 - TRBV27 TGTGCCAGCAGTTTACTTTCCCGCTACGAGCAGTACTTC CASSLLSRYEQYF
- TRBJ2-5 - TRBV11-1 TGTGCCAGCAGCCCCGGGGCCCCGAGCCTAGAGACCCAGTACTTC CASSPGAPSLETQYF
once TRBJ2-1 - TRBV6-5 TGTGCCAGCAAACTAGCCCCCCGGAATGAGCAGTTCTTC CASKLAPRNEQFF
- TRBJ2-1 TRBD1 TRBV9 TGTGCCAGCAGCGAGGGACAGGGCTATGAGCAGTTCTTC CASSEGQGYEQFF
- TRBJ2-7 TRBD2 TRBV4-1 TGCGCCAGCAGCCAGTTGACTAGCAGTTACTCCGAGCAGTACTTC CASSQLTSSYSEQYF
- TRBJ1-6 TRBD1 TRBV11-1 TGTGCCAGCAGCCCTTACCGGACAGGGCTCACCCCCCTCCACTTT CASSPYRTGLTPLHF
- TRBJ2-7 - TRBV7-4 TGTGCCAGCAGAAAAACGGAGACTTACGAGCAGTACTTC CASRKTETYEQYF
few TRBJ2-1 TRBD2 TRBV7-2 TGTGCCAGCAGCCCGAGGGCCGGACTAGAGGGCTACAATGAGCAGTTCTTC CASSPRAGLEGYNEQFF
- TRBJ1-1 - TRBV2 TGTGCCAGCCCCGGTGGACATACGAACATGAACACTGAAGCTTTCTTT CASPGGHTNMNTEAFF